These T cell receptor beta chains were read from a single sample in a study of cytotoxic CD8 clonotypes in ibrutinib-treated CLL. Measured with immunoSEQ multiplex PCR; TCRdb has only the in-frame clones, and not every one. This table has 35,000 to 45,000 clones, 49% appearing once. Sequencing was performed on PBMCs, taken before ibrutinib treatment. All receptors come from a human donor with chronic lymphocytic leukemia. CDR3s include the opening cysteine and the closing phenylalanine or tryptophan. The D gene is left open where the match is weak. The size field is filled for only some rows; it gives once, few, many or a size class.

TRBV9	TRBD2	NA	15	TRBJ2-1	CASSVDTSGVNEQFF	TGTGCCAGCAGCGTAGACACTAGCGGAGTCAATGAGCAGTTCTTC
TRBV2	NA	NA	14	TRBJ1-2	CASSEIPSNYGYTF	TGTGCCAGCAGTGAAATTCCCTCTAACTATGGCTACACCTTC
TRBV6-5	TRBD1	NA	14	TRBJ1-4	CASRRTGWSEKLFF	TGTGCCAGCAGGAGGACAGGGTGGAGTGAAAAACTGTTTTTT
TRBV11-3	NA	few	15	TRBJ2-3	CASSARRGSTDTQYF	TGTGCCAGCAGCGCCAGACGCGGTAGCACAGATACGCAGTATTTT
TRBV19	NA	NA	14	TRBJ2-6	CASMQSSGANVLTF	TGTGCCAGTATGCAGAGCTCTGGGGCCAACGTCCTGACTTTC
TRBV27	NA	NA	14	TRBJ1-1	CASTTGQSNTEAFF	TGTGCCAGCACCACCGGACAGTCAAACACTGAAGCTTTCTTT
TRBV6-5	TRBD2	NA	14	TRBJ2-7	CASSYRGGRYEQYF	TGTGCCAGCAGTTACAGGGGAGGGCGATACGAGCAGTACTTC
TRBV27	NA	NA	17	TRBJ1-5	CASSFLNLGRKNQPQHF	TGTGCCAGCAGTTTTCTGAATTTGGGCAGAAAGAATCAGCCCCAGCATTTT
TRBV2	NA	few	14	TRBJ1-1	CASSHPQRNTEAFF	TGTGCCAGCAGTCACCCTCAGAGGAACACTGAAGCTTTCTTT
TRBV5-1	NA	NA	16	TRBJ2-3	CASRALGWGVADTQYF	TGCGCCAGCAGGGCCCTCGGTTGGGGTGTCGCAGATACGCAGTATTTT
TRBV7-2	TRBD1	few	15	TRBJ1-4	CASSLFGTGEEKLFF	TGTGCCAGCAGCTTATTTGGCACAGGGGAAGAAAAACTGTTTTTT
TRBV6-5	NA	NA	13	TRBJ1-2	CASSLRPEGGYTF	TGTGCCAGCAGCCTAAGGCCCGAGGGTGGCTACACCTTC
TRBV6-1	NA	NA	15	TRBJ2-7	CASSEVAGLGDEQYF	TGTGCCAGCAGTGAAGTGGCAGGCCTTGGAGATGAGCAGTACTTC
TRBV19	NA	few	14	TRBJ1-2	CASSRSEGGYGYTF	TGTGCCAGTAGCCGAAGTGAGGGGGGCTATGGCTACACCTTC
TRBV18	NA	many	13	TRBJ2-5	CASSWNREETQYF	TGTGCCAGCTCATGGAACCGGGAAGAGACCCAGTACTTC
TRBV5-1	NA	NA	12	TRBJ1-1	CASSFDEGEAFF	TGCGCCAGCAGCTTTGACGAGGGTGAAGCTTTCTTT
TRBV30	NA	NA	14	TRBJ1-2	CAWSVRGENYGYTF	TGTGCCTGGAGTGTACGTGGGGAAAACTATGGCTACACCTTC
TRBV9	TRBD1	NA	15	TRBJ2-7	CASSARDRPPYEQYF	TGTGCCAGCAGCGCCCGGGACAGGCCCCCCTACGAGCAGTACTTC
TRBV7-6	TRBD1	NA	16	TRBJ2-2	CASSPGTGRYTGELFF	TGTGCCAGCAGTCCCGGGACAGGGAGATACACCGGGGAGCTGTTTTTT
TRBV5-6	NA	NA	12	TRBJ2-3	CASSLFPDTQYF	TGTGCCAGCAGCTTGTTTCCGGATACGCAGTATTTT
TRBV21-1	NA	NA	17	TRBJ2-7	CASMRGPTARGSYEQYF	TGTGCCAGCATGCGGGGCCCTACAGCGCGGGGGTCCTACGAGCAGTACTTC
TRBV15	NA	few	13	TRBJ1-2	CATSRDRSNGYTF	TGTGCCACCAGCAGGGACCGGTCGAATGGCTACACCTTC
TRBV11-1	TRBD2	NA	15	TRBJ2-7	CASSPGLAGIYEQYF	TGTGCCAGCAGCCCGGGACTAGCGGGAATCTACGAGCAGTACTTC
TRBV5-1	NA	NA	15	TRBJ1-1	CASSLVFGVNTEAFF	TGCGCCAGCAGCTTGGTTTTTGGGGTGAACACTGAAGCTTTCTTT
TRBV7-8	NA	NA	15	TRBJ2-7	CASSFLGSGDYEQYF	TGTGCCAGCAGCTTTTTAGGATCCGGGGACTACGAGCAGTACTTC
TRBV4-1	TRBD2	NA	17	TRBJ2-1	CASSGLAGGSSYNEQFF	TGCGCCAGCTCGGGACTAGCGGGGGGCAGCTCCTACAATGAGCAGTTCTTC